These 9 T cell receptor beta chains originate from one sample sequenced in a study of T cells in Graves' hyperthyroidism and ophthalmopathy. Researchers amplified the TCR beta CDR3 regions from RNA transcripts. In the first-round RT-PCR of the TCR CDR3, the HTBI primer set was used. TCRdb independently ran MiXCR on the multiplex PCR reads; one entry per CDR3 protein. The table lists approximately 400,000 distinct CDR3 sequences, approximately 14% of them singletons, with approximately 7.5% in the top ten. The sequencing sample was made of blood. The receptor source for this set is a woman aged 18-30 years with Graves' hyperthyroidism.

The chain joins TRBV11-3 to TRBJ2-3; TRBD1 matches 8 bases. V dropped 5 bases and J dropped 3; count of bases not matched to a gene: 7. The CDR3 totals 15 residues. Germline lookup yields CDR1 SGHNT and CDR2 YENEEA. CDR3 DNA: TGTGCCAGCAGCCCCCGGACAGGGATTACAGATACGCAGTATTTT. It specifies CASSPRTGITDTQYF. Using reference TRBV11-3 and TRBJ2-3 for the parts outside the CDR3, the full variable domain is EAGVVQSPRYKIIEKKQPVAFWCNPISGHNTLYWYLQNLGQGPELLIRYENEEAVDDSQLPKDRFSAERLKGVDSTLKIQPAELGDSAVYLCASSPRTGITDTQYFGPGTRLTVL.

There are many counts of this clonotype. The J gene is TRBJ2-1, the V gene TRBV3-1; 10 bases line up with TRBD2. Germline CDR1 is LGHDT and CDR2 is YNNKEL (reference sequence). V was clipped by 2 bases and J by 9 bases; unmatched bases: 10. The CDR3 has 16 amino acids. The CDR3 DNA is TGTGCCAGCAGCCAACTCGCACTAGCGGGAAGGGTTGAGCAGTTCTTC. Translated: CASSQLALAGRVEQFF.

This clonotype was observed at least ten times. The chain uses TRBV20-1 and TRBJ2-3, with a weak D call TRBD2 (6 bases). V dropped 3 bases and J dropped 4 bases, with 11 bases sitting between them. The CDR3 sequence is 13 residues long. CDR1 is DFQATT, CDR2 SNEGSKA, per germline (reference sequence). The DNA for the CDR3 is TGCAGTGCTAGCGGGAGCCTTGCAGATACGCAGTATTTT. This sequence encodes CSASGSLADTQYF.

This clonotype was counted ten times or more. The chain recombines TRBV6-2 or TRBV6-3 with TRBJ1-4; the D is unclear. This CDR3 spans 14 amino acids. The V end lost 8 bases, the J end lost 8 bases, and 18 bases lay between the germline ends. Germline values: CDR1 MNHEY, CDR2 SVGEGT. The DNA of the CDR3 is TGTGCCAGCCTCGGAGTTCAGGACGGAGAAAAACTGTTTTTT. Its translation: CASLGVQDGEKLFF.

This clonotype was counted many times. The J gene is TRBJ1-2, the V gene TRBV6-1, with a weak D call TRBD1 (6 bases). The germline V gene encodes CDR1 MNHNS and CDR2 SASEGT. The V and J ends lost 5 bases and 2 bases respectively, with 12 bases between them. This CDR3 has 14 residues. The CDR3 bases are TGTGCCAGCAGTAAAGTAAGGGGGAACTATGGCTACACCTTC. Translation: CASSKVRGNYGYTF.

This clonotype was observed a handful of times. The CDR3 sequence: CASSYSNRQANPHEQFF. CDR3 coding DNA: TGTGCCAGCAGTTACTCTAATAGACAGGCGAATCCTCATGAGCAGTTCTTC. The chain carries TRBV6-7 and TRBJ2-1, with D possibly TRBD1 on 6 matching bases. TRBV6-7 is an ORF, and what it does is uncertain. This CDR3 spans 17 amino acids. The germline V and J ends were trimmed by 0 bases and 8 bases, with 20 bases remaining between them.

This clonotype has just a few counts. A much larger clonotype is one base distant, so this may be a read error. The gene calls are TRBV12-3 or TRBV12-4 and TRBJ2-7; D unclear. There are 14 residues in the CDR3. This CDR3 is CASSLDVNFYGQYF. The CDR3 DNA follows: TGTGCCAGCAGTTTAGATGTCAACTTCTACGGGCAGTACTTC.

The rearrangement joins TRBV5-1 to TRBJ2-5; no clear D gene. V lost 4 bases and J 7 bases, leaving 11 bases between the germline ends. CDR3 length: 12 residues. Germline CDR1 SGHRS, CDR2 YFSETQ. The CDR3 sequence: CASSPERGTQYF. CDR3 in DNA: TGCGCCAGCAGCCCTGAACGAGGGACCCAGTACTTC.

This clonotype has ten or more counts. This rearrangement joins TRBV28 to TRBJ2-5; TRBD2 matches 16 bases. V lost 1 base, J lost 5 bases, and 10 bases stayed unmatched. Germline-derived CDR1 and CDR2 are MDHEN and SYDVKM. The CDR3 loop spans 19 amino acids. CDR3 DNA sequence: TGTGCCAGCAGTTTATATCACCCGGGACTAGCGGGGGGGGGGGAGACCCAGTACTTC. Amino acid sequence: CASSLYHPGLAGGGETQYF.